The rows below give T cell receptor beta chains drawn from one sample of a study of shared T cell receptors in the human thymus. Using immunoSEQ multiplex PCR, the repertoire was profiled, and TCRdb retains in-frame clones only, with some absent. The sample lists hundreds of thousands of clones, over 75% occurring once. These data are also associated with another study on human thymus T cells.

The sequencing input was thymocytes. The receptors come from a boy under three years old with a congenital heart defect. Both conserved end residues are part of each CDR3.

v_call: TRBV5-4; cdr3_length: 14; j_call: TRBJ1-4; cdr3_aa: CASSLSVHNEKLFF
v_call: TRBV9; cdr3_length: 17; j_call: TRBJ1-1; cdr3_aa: CASSRKPQISMNTEAFF
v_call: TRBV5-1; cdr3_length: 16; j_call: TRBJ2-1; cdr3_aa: CASSIKLAGGGNEQFF
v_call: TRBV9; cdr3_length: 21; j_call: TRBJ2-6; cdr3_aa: CASSVVPREDRSFSGANVLTF
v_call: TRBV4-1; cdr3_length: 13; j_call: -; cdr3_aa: CASSPGLSYEQYF
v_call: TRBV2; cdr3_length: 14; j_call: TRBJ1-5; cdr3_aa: CASREHRVGQPQHF
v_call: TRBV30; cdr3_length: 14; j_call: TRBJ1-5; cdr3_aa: CAWSSRGTSQPQHF
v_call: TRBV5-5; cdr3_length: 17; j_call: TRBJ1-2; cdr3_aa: CASSLGTANEWGYGYTF
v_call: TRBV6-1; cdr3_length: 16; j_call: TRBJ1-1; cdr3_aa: CASSEGGQGWSTEAFF
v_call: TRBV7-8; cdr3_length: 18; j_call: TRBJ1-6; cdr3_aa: CASSSTLTGEAYNSPLHF
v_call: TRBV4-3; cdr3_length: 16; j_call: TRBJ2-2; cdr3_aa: CASSQQSGRNTGELFF
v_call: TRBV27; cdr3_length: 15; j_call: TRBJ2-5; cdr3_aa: CASSSGTGEGETQYF
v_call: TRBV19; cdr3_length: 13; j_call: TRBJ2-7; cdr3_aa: CASSLDRDYEQYF
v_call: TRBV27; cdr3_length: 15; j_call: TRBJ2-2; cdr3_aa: CASSFGTFELGELFF
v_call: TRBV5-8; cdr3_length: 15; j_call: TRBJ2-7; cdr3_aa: CASSSGHRRCYEQYF
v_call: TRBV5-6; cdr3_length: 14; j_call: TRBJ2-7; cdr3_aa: CASSLGQGFYEQYF
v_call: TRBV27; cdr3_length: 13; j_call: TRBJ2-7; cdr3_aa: CASGQREWYEQYF
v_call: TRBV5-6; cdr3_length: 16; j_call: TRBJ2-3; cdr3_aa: CASSHRLAGVGNTQYF
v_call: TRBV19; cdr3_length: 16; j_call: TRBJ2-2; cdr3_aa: CASSIPRRRVTGELFF
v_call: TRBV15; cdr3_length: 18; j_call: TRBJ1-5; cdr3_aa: CATSRGSASSRGWQPQHF
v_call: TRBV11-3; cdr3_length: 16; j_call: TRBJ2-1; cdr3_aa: CASSPSPTSDYNEQFF
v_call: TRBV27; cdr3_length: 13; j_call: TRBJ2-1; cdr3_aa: CASSPILADEQFF
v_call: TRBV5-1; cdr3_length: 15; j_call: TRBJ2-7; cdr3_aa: CASSPETELSYEQYF
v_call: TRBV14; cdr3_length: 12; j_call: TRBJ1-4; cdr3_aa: CASSQTGEKLFF
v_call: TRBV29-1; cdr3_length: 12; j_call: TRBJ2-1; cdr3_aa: CSVLGTGNEQFF
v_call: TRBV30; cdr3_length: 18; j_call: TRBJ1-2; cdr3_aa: CAWSVTLRSGASNYGYTF
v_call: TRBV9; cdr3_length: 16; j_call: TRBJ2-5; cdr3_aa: CASSKQRGGDQETQYF
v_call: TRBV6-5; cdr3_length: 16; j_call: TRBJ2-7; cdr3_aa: CASSYPTWYRGHEQYF
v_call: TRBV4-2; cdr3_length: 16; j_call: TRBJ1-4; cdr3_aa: CASSPRPLGTNEKLFF
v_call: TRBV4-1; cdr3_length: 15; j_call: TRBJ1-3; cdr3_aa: CASSYRGFTGNTIYF
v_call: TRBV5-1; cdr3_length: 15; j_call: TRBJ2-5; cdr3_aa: CASSLSSTGTSTQYF
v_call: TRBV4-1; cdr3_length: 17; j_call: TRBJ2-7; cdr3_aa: CASSQDPFGQGTYEQYF
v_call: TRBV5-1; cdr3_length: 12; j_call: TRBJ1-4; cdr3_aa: CASSFGSGKLFF
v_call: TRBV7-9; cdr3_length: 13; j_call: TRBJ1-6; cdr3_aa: CASSLDSNSPLHF
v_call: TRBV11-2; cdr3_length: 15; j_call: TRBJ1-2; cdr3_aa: CASSLRTRPNYGYTF
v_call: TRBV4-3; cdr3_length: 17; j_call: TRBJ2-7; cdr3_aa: CASSQGYRTGSLGEQYF
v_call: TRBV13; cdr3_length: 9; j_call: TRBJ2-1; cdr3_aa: CASGREQFF
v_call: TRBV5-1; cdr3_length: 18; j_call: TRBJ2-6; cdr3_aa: CASSSPDRGRTGANVLTF
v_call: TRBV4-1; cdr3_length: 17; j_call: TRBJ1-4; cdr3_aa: CASSQDSGTATNEKLFF
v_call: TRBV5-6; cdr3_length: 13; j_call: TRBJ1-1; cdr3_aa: CASSAGQPPEAFF
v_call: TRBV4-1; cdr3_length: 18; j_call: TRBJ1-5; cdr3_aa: CASSQQSGTGGGNQPQHF
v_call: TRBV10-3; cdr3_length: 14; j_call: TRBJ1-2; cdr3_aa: CAISLDRWRVGYTF
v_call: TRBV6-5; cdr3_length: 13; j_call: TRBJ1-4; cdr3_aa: CASSWRTNEKLFF
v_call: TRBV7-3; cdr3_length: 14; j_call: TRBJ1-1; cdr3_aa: CASSLTGRNTEAFF
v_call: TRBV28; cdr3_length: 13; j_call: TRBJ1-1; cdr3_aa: CASIGTTYTEAFF
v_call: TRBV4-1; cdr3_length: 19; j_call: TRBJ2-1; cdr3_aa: CASSQHYPGLLSSYNEQFF
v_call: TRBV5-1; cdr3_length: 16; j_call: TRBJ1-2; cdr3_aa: CASSVGATTTNYGYTF
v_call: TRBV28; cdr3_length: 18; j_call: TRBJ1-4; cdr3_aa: CASRITSRDRAGNEKLFF
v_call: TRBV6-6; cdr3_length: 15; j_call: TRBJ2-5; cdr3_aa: CASSRTRLRGETQYF
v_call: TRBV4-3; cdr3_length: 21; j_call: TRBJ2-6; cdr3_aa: CASSQVRHRRQGITGANVLTF
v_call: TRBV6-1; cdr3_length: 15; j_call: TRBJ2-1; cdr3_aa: CASSARTSGYNEQFF
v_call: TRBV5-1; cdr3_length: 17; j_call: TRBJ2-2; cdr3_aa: CASSLVVRTDNTGELFF
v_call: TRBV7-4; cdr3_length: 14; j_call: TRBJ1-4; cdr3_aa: CASTPGRPNEKLFF
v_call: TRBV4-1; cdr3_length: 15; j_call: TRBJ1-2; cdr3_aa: CASSRGTRDGYGYTF
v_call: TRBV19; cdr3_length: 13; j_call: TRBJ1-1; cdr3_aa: CASSMLTKAEAFF